Presented here are 12 T cell receptor beta chains from one specimen sequenced in a study of shared T cell receptors in the human thymus (dated by TCRdb to the early 2020s). The protocol used for the library was the immunoSEQ multiplex PCR assay. Held by TCRdb, this immuneACCESS table contains in-frame sequences only and omits some clones. Under half of the omission traces to an unresolved V gene where checked; the cause of the rest is unknown. The sample includes hundreds of thousands of clones, with 75% to 80% observed a single time. Around 0.012% of the sample lies in the top ten. This same sample was also taken into another study, of human thymus T cells.

The source material was thymocytes. These receptors were taken from a boy under three years old with a congenital heart defect. Donor details come from another sample of the same person, matched by shared clones.

This chain connects TRBV7-2 to TRBJ2-3; a weak D match, TRBD2 (6 bases). Germline V gene sequence: CDR1 SGHTA, CDR2 FQGNSA. This CDR3 region has 14 residues. Trimming pared 7 bases from V and 5 bases from J, leaving 16 bases between. CDR3 sequence reads: CASTEGPAGDTQYF. The CDR3 bases are TGTGCCAGCACAGAAGGGCCAGCGGGAGATACGCAGTATTTT.

V is TRBV11-3 and J is TRBJ2-1; 7 nucleotides align to TRBD2. This CDR3 is built from 16 residues. The germline gives CDR1 SGHNT, CDR2 YENEEA. Unmatched junction bases numbered 5, after V lost 3 bases and J lost 0 bases. This chain's CDR3 is CASSFSGGNSYNEQFF. As DNA, the CDR3 is TGTGCCAGCAGCTTTTCGGGGGGAAACTCCTACAATGAGCAGTTCTTC. The full variable domain, rest sourced from reference TRBV11-3 and TRBJ2-1, is EAGVVQSPRYKIIEKKQPVAFWCNPISGHNTLYWYLQNLGQGPELLIRYENEEAVDDSQLPKDRFSAERLKGVDSTLKIQPAELGDSAVYLCASSFSGGNSYNEQFFGPGTRLTVL.

This chain connects TRBV7-9 to TRBJ2-1, with 7 bases aligning to TRBD2. The length of the CDR3 is 15 residues. Germline trimming cut 1 base from V and 8 bases from J; bases unmatched to any gene: 8. Germline V gene lookup returns CDR1 SEHNR and CDR2 FQNEAQ (reference sequence). This CDR3 reads CASSLGERDSYEQFF. The CDR3 coding sequence is TGTGCCAGCAGCTTAGGAGAGCGGGATAGCTATGAGCAGTTCTTC.

V and J are TRBV10-3 and TRBJ2-7; TRBD2 is a possible D gene (6 bases). V lost 4 bases to trimming and J lost 7 bases, with 23 bases between them. Looked up from germline, CDR1 is ENHRY and CDR2 is SYGVKD. The CDR3 runs 16 residues. The CDR3 sequence: CAISGALTRGRMEQYF. Here the CDR3 DNA reads TGTGCCATCAGTGGGGCCCTGACTAGAGGGAGGATGGAGCAGTACTTC.

This clone occurred a few times. The V call is TRBV30, the J call TRBJ1-2; D remains unclear. The germline V gene has CDR1 GTSNPN and CDR2 SVGIG (reference sequence). The CDR3 extends over 12 amino acids. Trimming took 2 bases from V and 4 from J, leaving 8 bases between them. The CDR3 region is CAWSMGTYGYTF. Written as DNA, the CDR3 is TGTGCCTGGAGTATGGGCACCTATGGCTACACCTTC.

The rearrangement joins TRBV28 to TRBJ2-2, with D maybe TRBD1 (5 bases). The V and J ends lost 3 bases and 3 bases respectively, with 11 bases between them. The CDR3 spans 15 residues. Germline values: CDR1 MDHEN, CDR2 SYDVKM. The CDR3 nucleotides are TGTGCCAGCAGTTTGTGGCAGGGCGACACCGGGGAGCTGTTTTTT. This encodes CASSLWQGDTGELFF.

The chain uses TRBV12-5 and TRBJ2-1; no clear D gene. Germline CDR1 and CDR2: LGHNT and FRNRAP. Trimming removed 11 bases at V and 1 base at J, with 6 bases between. This CDR3 contains 11 residues. CDR3 residues: CALTSYNEQFF. CDR3 DNA sequence: TGTGCTTTAACATCCTACAATGAGCAGTTCTTC.

To note about this clone: This sample also contains other DNA sequences that code for the same CDR3. V and J are TRBV27 and TRBJ2-5; D is ambiguous. The V gene's germline CDR1 is MNHEY and CDR2 SMNVEV (reference sequence). Trimming left V 9 bases short and J 5 bases short, with 10 bases between. The CDR3 is 11 amino acids. In nucleotides, the CDR3 is TGTGCCAGTCGCATCGGGGAGACCCAGTACTTC. It encodes CASRIGETQYF.

This clone occurred once. The chain has TRBV7-9 and TRBJ2-5, with TRBD1 matching over 8 bases. The CDR3 contains 13 residues. Germline CDR1 reads SEHNR; CDR2 reads FQNEAQ (reference sequence). The junction had 5 bases not matched to a gene; V was cut back by 4 bases and J by 7 bases. CDR3 sequence reads: CASSYDRGRTQYF. The CDR3 nucleotides read TGTGCCAGCAGCTACGACAGGGGAAGGACCCAGTACTTC.

The CDR3 DNA sequence: TGTGCCACCGAGACAGACGGGAGGACTGAAGCTTTCTTT. Encoded protein: CATETDGRTEAFF. The chain is built from TRBV6-5 and TRBJ1-1; possible D gene TRBD1, 5 bases. From germline, CDR1 is MNHEY and CDR2 SVGAGI. Deletions cut 10 bases from V and 5 bases from J, with 17 bases between. The CDR3 totals 13 residues.

The J gene is TRBJ1-1, the V gene TRBV11-3; D is possibly TRBD1 (6 bases). Germline V lookup: CDR1 SGHNT, CDR2 YENEEA. This CDR3 spans 14 amino acids. The V and J ends lost 4 bases and 0 bases respectively, with 9 bases between them. This CDR3 reads CASSSGTMNTEAFF. The CDR3 nucleotides are TGTGCCAGCAGCTCCGGGACAATGAACACTGAAGCTTTCTTT.

This clone was observed once. The sample has other DNA sequences that encode this CDR3 too. The CDR3 loop reads CASTGGRSYEQYF. The CDR3 DNA follows: TGTGCCAGCACTGGCGGGCGGTCCTACGAGCAGTACTTC. J is TRBJ2-7 and V is TRBV2; D might be TRBD2 (5 bases). The CDR3 loop spans 13 amino acids. CDR1 and CDR2 from the germline V gene are SNHLY and FYNNEI. Trimming cost V 7 bases and J 1 base, with 11 bases left between them.